This T cell receptor beta chain was identified in a study of cytomegalovirus exposure and HLA in healthy donors. Although they were nominally healthy when sampled, donors likely had unrecorded immune exposures. This CDR3 is built from 14 residues. Germline loops: CDR1 GTSNPN, CDR2 SVGIG (reference sequence). Turning to this clone: The antigen is not known. At one of its ends the junction is not consistent with the germline gene, which may arise from a read error.

Notes on the study in general: TCR beta V- and J-gene trimming, according to a later analysis, was linked to a missense DCLRE1C variant. Cytomegalovirus association was assigned to about 150 TCR beta chains.

The PCR contained 60 Vbeta and 13 Jbeta primers. Clones were read by immunoSEQ multiplex PCR, and TCRdb kept only the in-frame ones, dropping some. Counted here are approximately 100,000 clones, under 85% occurring once; the ten biggest clones make up 8.4%. V gene TRBV30 combines with J gene TRBJ2-7; 15 nucleotides align to TRBD2. Sequenced material: PBMCs. This sequence was found in a man aged 40-50 years in good health and CMV-seronegative. The CDR3 loop is CAWSGTSGGDHSRF. Written as DNA, the CDR3 is TGTGCCTGGAGTGGGACTAGCGGGGGGGACCATTCGCGGTTC. Supplemented by reference TRBV30 and TRBJ2-7, the full variable domain reads SQTIHQWPATLVQPVGSPLSLECTVEGTSNPNLYWYRQAAGRGLQLLFYSVGIGQISSEVPQNLSASRPQDRQFILSSKKLLLSDSGFYLCAWSGTSGGDHSRFGPGTRLTVT.